Listed here are 18 T cell receptor beta chains from one sample, sequenced in a study of T cell responses to AZD1222 COVID-19 vaccine. Clones were read by immunoSEQ multiplex PCR, and TCRdb kept only the in-frame ones, dropping some. This sample has about 130,000 clones, with roughly 93% found just once. The sample was peripheral blood, taken 28 days after the second AZD1222 dose. The receptors shown here come from an adult who received the AZD1222 COVID-19 vaccine.

This chain links TRBV29-1 with TRBJ1-4; no reliable D call. Germline CDR1 is SQVTM and CDR2 is ANQGSEA. Trimming removed 4 bases from V and 4 bases from J, with 10 bases in between. This CDR3 has 13 amino acids. CDR3 sequence: CSVGRVFNEKLFF. The DNA for the CDR3 is TGCAGCGTTGGCCGGGTGTTTAATGAAAAACTGTTTTTT.

The chain is built from TRBV7-9 and TRBJ2-7; 10 bases agree with TRBD2. CDR3 length equals 15 residues. Trimming cost V 3 bases and J 3 bases; bases outside gene matches: 5. Germline loops: CDR1 SEHNR, CDR2 FQNEAQ (reference sequence). The CDR3 bases are TGTGCCAGCAGCTTTTCTAGCGGGAGAGGCTACGAGCAGTACTTC. This encodes CASSFSSGRGYEQYF.

V gene TRBV6-5 combines with J gene TRBJ2-2, with unresolved D. Germline CDR1 MNHEY, CDR2 SVGAGI. The V end was cut by 6 bases, the J end by 7 bases, with 15 bases between. The CDR3 is 14 residues long. This CDR3 is CASRSRSIIGELFF. The CDR3, as DNA: TGTGCCAGCAGATCCAGGAGCATCATCGGGGAGCTGTTTTTT.

The J gene is TRBJ1-6, the V gene TRBV19; perhaps TRBD1 as D (6 bases). Germline V gene data show CDR1 as LNHDA and CDR2 as SQIVND (reference sequence). This CDR3 contains 17 residues. With 3 bases removed from V and 10 bases from J, the gap between germline ends came to 22 bases. The chain's CDR3 is CASSIQFGGAVESPLHF. The CDR3 DNA reads TGTGCCAGTAGTATTCAATTCGGGGGCGCGGTAGAGTCACCCCTCCACTTT. Based on the CDR3 plus reference TRBV19 and TRBJ1-6, the full variable domain is DGGITQSPKYLFRKEGQNVTLSCEQNLNHDAMYWYRQDPGQGLRLIYYSQIVNDFQKGDIAEGYSVSREKKESFPLTVTSAQKNPTAFYLCASSIQFGGAVESPLHFGNGTRLTVT.

The chain joins TRBV3-1 (or the pseudogene TRBV3-2) to TRBJ2-7, with 10 bases aligning to TRBD1. This CDR3 is built from 14 residues. Losses at the gene ends were 5 bases for V and 2 bases for J; bases not matched to a gene: 3. Germline lookup yields CDR1 LGHDT and CDR2 YNNKEL (reference sequence). The CDR3, as DNA: TGTGCCAGCAGCTCCGGGACAGGGGCCTACGAGCAGTACTTC. Translating it yields CASSSGTGAYEQYF.

The chain carries TRBV24-1 and TRBJ2-5; D is unclear. This CDR3 region has 11 residues. V lost 2 bases to trimming and J lost 10 bases, with 7 bases between them. Germline V gene lookup returns CDR1 KGHDR and CDR2 SFDVKD. DNA of the CDR3: TGTGCCACCAGTGATTCCCTTCACCAGTACTTC. The encoded protein is CATSDSLHQYF.

V gene TRBV5-1 combines with J gene TRBJ2-7; TRBD2 aligns across 9 bases. CDR1 SGHRS and CDR2 YFSETQ come from the germline V gene. CDR3 length: 14 residues. With V trimmed by 4 bases and J by 6 bases, 8 bases remained unmatched. The CDR3 sequence: CASSRLAGVGEQYF. CDR3 sequence (DNA): TGCGCCAGCAGCCGATTAGCGGGAGTTGGCGAGCAGTACTTC. The variable domain in full, with the rest retrieved from reference TRBV5-1 and TRBJ2-7, is KAGVTQTPRYLIKTRGQQVTLSCSPISGHRSVSWYQQTPGQGLQFLFEYFSETQRNKGNFPGRFSGRQFSNSRSEMNVSTLELGDSALYLCASSRLAGVGEQYFGPGTRLTVT.

This clone was found once. The rearrangement links TRBV5-6 to TRBJ1-4; 7 nucleotides agree with TRBD1. There are 15 residues in the CDR3. Germline lookup yields CDR1 SGHDT and CDR2 YYEEEE. J lost 7 bases, V lost 0 bases, and 6 bases had no gene match. The CDR3 coding sequence is TGTGCCAGCAGCTTGGGAAGGGGGCGGGTTGAAAAACTGTTTTTT. Amino acids: CASSLGRGRVEKLFF.

This sequence joins TRBV7-9 and TRBJ2-2; TRBD2 matches at 8 bases. Per the germline V gene, CDR1 is SEHNR and CDR2 is FQNEAQ (reference sequence). The CDR3 consists of 14 residues. Losses at the gene ends were 6 bases for V and 6 bases for J; bases not matched to a gene: 6. This CDR3 is CASRILAAPGELFF. The CDR3 region has the DNA TGTGCCAGCAGGATACTAGCGGCCCCCGGGGAGCTGTTTTTT.

J is TRBJ1-3 and V is TRBV7-8, with a possible D match to TRBD1 (5 bases). Trimming shortened V by 5 bases and J by 0 bases, and 11 bases separated the two germline ends. This CDR3 has 15 amino acids. From germline, CDR1 is SGHVS and CDR2 FQNEAQ. Written as DNA, the CDR3 is TGTGCCAGCAGCCCCCGGGGGGGCTCTGGAAACACCATATATTTT. This codes for CASSPRGGSGNTIYF.

The chain couples TRBV14 to TRBJ1-1; a weak D match, TRBD1 (5 bases). CDR3 length equals 13 residues. Trimming took off 2 bases at V and 11 bases at J, with 15 bases between the two ends. CDR1 is SGHDN and CDR2 is FVKESK in the germline V gene. The CDR3 loop reads CASSQNMGRDAFF. In nucleotides, the CDR3 is TGTGCCAGCAGCCAAAACATGGGACGGGACGCTTTCTTT.

The chain has TRBV2 and TRBJ1-2; D not resolved. Germline assignment: CDR1 SNHLY and CDR2 FYNNEI. Trimming cost V 3 bases and J 7 bases, with 18 bases left between them. There are 15 residues in the CDR3. CDR3 residues: CASSEIPRVWLGYTF. In DNA form, the CDR3 reads TGTGCCAGCAGTGAGATACCACGGGTGTGGCTTGGCTACACCTTC.

V gene TRBV6-2 or TRBV6-3 combines with J gene TRBJ1-5, with 7 bases lining up with TRBD1. CDR3 length: 17 amino acids. Trimming removed 2 bases from V and 2 bases from J; junction bases left unmatched: 9. Germline assignment: CDR1 MNHEY and CDR2 SVGEGT. The DNA for the CDR3 is TGTGCCAGCAGTTACGCCCCTCTCACAGGGGGCAATCAGCCCCAGCATTTT. It is translated as CASSYAPLTGGNQPQHF.

V is TRBV12-5 and J is TRBJ1-5; D is ambiguous. The CDR3 covers 12 residues. The V gene's germline CDR1 is LGHNT and CDR2 FRNRAP. Trimming shortened V by 1 base and J by 7 bases, and 5 bases separated the two germline ends. Written as DNA, the CDR3 is TGTGCTAGTGGTTTGGGGCAGCAGCCCCAGCATTTT. Its translation: CASGLGQQPQHF.

The rearrangement uses TRBV27 and TRBJ2-7; no firm D call. The V end was cut by 4 bases, the J end by 3 bases, with 10 bases between. Germline CDR1 MNHEY, CDR2 SMNVEV (reference sequence). This CDR3 has 13 residues. This CDR3 is CASSSGYGYEQYF. As DNA, the CDR3 is TGTGCCAGCAGTTCCGGGTACGGCTACGAGCAGTACTTC.

This chain joins TRBV6-4 and TRBJ2-7, with 9 bases identical to TRBD2. The germline V gene has CDR1 MRHNA and CDR2 SNTAGT. The V and J ends lost 2 bases and 2 bases, in that order; junction bases with no gene match: 4. This CDR3 region has 15 residues. This chain's CDR3 is CASSDALAGTYEQYF. The CDR3 bases are TGTGCCAGCAGTGACGCACTAGCGGGTACCTACGAGCAGTACTTC.

CDR3 residues: CATSDLRCVGSGGSATNEKLFF. CDR3 nucleotides: TGTGCCACCAGTGATTTGCGGTGCGTCGGGTCAGGGGGCTCGGCAACTAATGAAAAACTGTTTTTT. This rearrangement joins TRBV24-1 to TRBJ1-4, with TRBD1 identical over 8 bases. The germline V gene encodes CDR1 KGHDR and CDR2 SFDVKD. V trimming: 0 bases; J trimming: 0 bases; junction bases outside the gene matches: 17. CDR3 length: 22 amino acids.

This clone was picked up one time. The chain uses TRBV28 and TRBJ2-1; TRBD2 matches 13 bases. J gave up 4 bases and V 5 bases, and 5 bases lay outside the gene matches. Looked up from germline, CDR1 is MDHEN and CDR2 is SYDVKM. The CDR3 is 16 residues long. The CDR3 is CASSKGLAGEYNEQFF. CDR3 nucleotides: TGTGCCAGCAGTAAAGGACTAGCGGGAGAGTACAATGAGCAGTTCTTC.